This TCR beta chain was captured in a study of EBV T-cell therapy then PD-1 blockade in nasopharyngeal carcinoma. Time point specified: 266 days after commencement of treatment, after nivolumab therapy. Sample treatment: AdE1-LMPpoly-expanded autologous EBV-specific T-cell therapy followed by anti-PD-1 nivolumab. V lost 3 bases, J lost 0 bases, and 11 bases lay in between. The germline V gene encodes CDR1 SNHLY and CDR2 FYNNEI. The length of the CDR3 is 15 residues. This table comes from immunoSEQ multiplex PCR, and its TCRdb copy is limited to in-frame clones, with some not included. This sample has 20,000 to 25,000 clones; around 84% occur once, and the top ten carry roughly a third. As for this clone: Its specificity is unknown.

The source material was CD8+ T cells from blood, sampled at day 266 from a patient whose treatment included autologous EBV-specific T cells and nivolumab. The chain employs TRBV2 and TRBJ1-1; D is ambiguous. The receptor was derived from a man in his forties with nasopharyngeal carcinoma. The CDR3 coding sequence is TGTGCCAGCAGTGATTTTCGGGGATTGAACACTGAAGCTTTCTTT. This translates into CASSDFRGLNTEAFF.